This TCR beta chain was identified in a study of PD-L1 blockade in urothelial cancer. Study-wide background: As for prior chemotherapy regimens, patients had received 0 to 3.

The method was immunoSEQ multiplex PCR; TCRdb's version includes in-frame clones alone and lacks a portion of them. Among some 100,000 clones listed, roughly 90% were seen once. The V end was cut by 2 bases, the J end by 2 bases, with 13 bases between. The germline CDR1 and CDR2 sequences are SGHTA and FQGTGA. The CDR3 loop spans 15 amino acids. Study-wide results and limits: TCR clonality was measured in pretreatment peripheral blood. Clonality below the median predicted better survival. Tumor-associated TCR clones expanded more in blood at 3 weeks in patients with durable benefit.

Time point of the sample: pretreatment peripheral blood. Turning to this clone: Its antigen is not identified.

The specimen was PBMCs, collected around atezolizumab (anti-PD-L1) treatment. The source is a woman aged 80 or over with urothelial cancer. The chain combines TRBV7-3 with TRBJ2-7; D is perhaps TRBD2 (6 bases). The chain's CDR3 is CASSLSPGEPYEQYF. In DNA, the CDR3 is TGTGCCAGCAGCTTATCACCGGGAGAACCCTACGAGCAGTACTTC.